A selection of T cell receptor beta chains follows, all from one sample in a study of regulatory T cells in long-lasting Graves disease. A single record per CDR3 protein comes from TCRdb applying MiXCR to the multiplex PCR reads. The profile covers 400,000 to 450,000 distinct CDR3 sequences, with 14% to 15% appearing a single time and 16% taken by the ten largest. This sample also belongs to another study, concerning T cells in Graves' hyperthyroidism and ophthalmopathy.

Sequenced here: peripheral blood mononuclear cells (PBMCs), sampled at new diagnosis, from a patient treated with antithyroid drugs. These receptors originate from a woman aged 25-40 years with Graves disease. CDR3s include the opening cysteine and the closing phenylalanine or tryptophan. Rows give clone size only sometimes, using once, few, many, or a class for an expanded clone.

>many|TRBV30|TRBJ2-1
CVWSEGIEQFF
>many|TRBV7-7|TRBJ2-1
CASSLLAGALNEQFF
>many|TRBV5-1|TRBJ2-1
CASSLLGTSGISYNEQFF
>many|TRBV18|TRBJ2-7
CASSLGREQYF
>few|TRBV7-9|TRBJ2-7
CASSLSEGADSYEQYF
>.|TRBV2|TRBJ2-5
CASSESGGSRAETQYF
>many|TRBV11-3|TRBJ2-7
CASSLDRVGPQYF
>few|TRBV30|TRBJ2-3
CASKGFGGGDTQYF
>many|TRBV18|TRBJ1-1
CASSPLQSTMNTEAFF
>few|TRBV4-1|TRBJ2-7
CASSPFADPSYEQYF
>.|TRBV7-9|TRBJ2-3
CASSSTPGTPGDTQYF
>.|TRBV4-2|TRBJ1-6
CASSQDAGGARSPLHF
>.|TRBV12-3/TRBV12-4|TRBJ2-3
CASIPTSGVADTQYF
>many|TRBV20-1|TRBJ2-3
CSARVVRKDPDTQYF
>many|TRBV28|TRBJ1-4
CASRRSGKLFF
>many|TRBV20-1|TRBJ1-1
CSAARGGDTEAFF
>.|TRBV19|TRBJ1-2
CASTTAGGVRDGYTF
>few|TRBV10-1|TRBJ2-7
CASAPDVGAYEQYF
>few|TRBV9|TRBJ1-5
CASSRRGDSNQPQHF
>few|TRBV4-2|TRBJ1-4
CASSQATGSAQVEKLFF
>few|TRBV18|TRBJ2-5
CASSHGTGKETQYF
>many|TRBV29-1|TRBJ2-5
CSVEGWDRVGRETQYF
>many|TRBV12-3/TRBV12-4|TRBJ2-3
CASSFRESDTQYF
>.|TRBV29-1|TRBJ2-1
CSVEGGGTPSYNEQFF
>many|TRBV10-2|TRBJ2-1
CASSGPDGGFGNEQFF
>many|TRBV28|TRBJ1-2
CASFGDRIYGYTF
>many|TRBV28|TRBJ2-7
CASSGGGGAPEQYF
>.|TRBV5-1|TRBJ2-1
CASSLDGATYNEQFF
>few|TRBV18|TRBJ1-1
CASSPRWGHEGNTEAFF
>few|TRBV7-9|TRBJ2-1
CASSLGWGGLAENNEQFF
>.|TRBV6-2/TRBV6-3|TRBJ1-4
CASSLSNRVKGEKLFF
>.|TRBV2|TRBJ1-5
CASSTGTTSNQPQHF
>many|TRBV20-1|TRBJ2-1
CSGLGDGNEQFF
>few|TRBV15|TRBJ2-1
CATSRSLAGHSYNEQFF
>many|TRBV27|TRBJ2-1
CASSVGTSGSNEQFF
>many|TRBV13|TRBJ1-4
CASSLGRINEKLFF
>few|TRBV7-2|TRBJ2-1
CASSLVPTSGRAGEQFF
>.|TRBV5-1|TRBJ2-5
CASSLHRASGLGTQYF
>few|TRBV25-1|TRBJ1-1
CASSELSTEAFF
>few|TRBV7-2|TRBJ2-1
CASSLVTLDEQFF
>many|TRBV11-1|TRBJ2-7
CASSLAFLGDEQYF
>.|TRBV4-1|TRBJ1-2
CASSPWGRTNYGYTF
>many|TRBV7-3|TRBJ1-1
CASSLIRKGNTEAFF
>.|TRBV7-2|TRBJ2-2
CASSLEDPAGELFF
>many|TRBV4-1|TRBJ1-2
CASSQEGGFRYTF
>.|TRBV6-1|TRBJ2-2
CASTTLPGLANTGELFF
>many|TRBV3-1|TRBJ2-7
CASSQVASGSYYEQYF
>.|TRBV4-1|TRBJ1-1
CASSQEGLGGDTEAFF
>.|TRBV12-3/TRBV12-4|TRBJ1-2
CASSLKRGSGYTF
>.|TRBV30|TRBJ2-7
CAWSPLEASEQYF
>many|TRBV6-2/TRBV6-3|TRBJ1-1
CASSYSGTANTEAFF
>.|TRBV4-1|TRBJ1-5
CASSQPSIKAGEAPQHF
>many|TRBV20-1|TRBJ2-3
CSARARSTDTQYF
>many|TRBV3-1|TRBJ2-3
CASSTSGRAQTAPDTQYF
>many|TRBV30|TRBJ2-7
CAWSGEGAFGGEQYF
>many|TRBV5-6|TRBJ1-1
CASSPWGGTEAFF
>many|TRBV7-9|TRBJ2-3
CASSLAAGETDTQYF
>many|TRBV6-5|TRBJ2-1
CASSYSTSGSYNEQFF
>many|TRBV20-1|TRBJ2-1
CSAPFLAGEEQFF